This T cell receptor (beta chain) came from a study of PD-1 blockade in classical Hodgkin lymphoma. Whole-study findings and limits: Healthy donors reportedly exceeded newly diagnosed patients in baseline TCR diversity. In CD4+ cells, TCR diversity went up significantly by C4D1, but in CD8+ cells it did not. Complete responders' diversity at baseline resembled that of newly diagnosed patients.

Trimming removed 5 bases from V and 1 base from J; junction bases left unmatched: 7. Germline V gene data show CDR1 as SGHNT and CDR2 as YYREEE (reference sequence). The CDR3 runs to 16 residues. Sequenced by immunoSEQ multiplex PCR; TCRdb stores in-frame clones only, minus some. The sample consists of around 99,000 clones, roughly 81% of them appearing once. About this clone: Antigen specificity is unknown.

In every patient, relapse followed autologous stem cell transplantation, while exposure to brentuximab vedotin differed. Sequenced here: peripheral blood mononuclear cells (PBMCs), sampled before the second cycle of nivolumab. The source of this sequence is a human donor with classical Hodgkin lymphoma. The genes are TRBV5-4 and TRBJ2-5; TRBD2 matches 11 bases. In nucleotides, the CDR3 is TGTGCCAGCAGATTTACTAGCGGGAGTTCCCAAGAGACCCAGTACTTC. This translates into CASRFTSGSSQETQYF.